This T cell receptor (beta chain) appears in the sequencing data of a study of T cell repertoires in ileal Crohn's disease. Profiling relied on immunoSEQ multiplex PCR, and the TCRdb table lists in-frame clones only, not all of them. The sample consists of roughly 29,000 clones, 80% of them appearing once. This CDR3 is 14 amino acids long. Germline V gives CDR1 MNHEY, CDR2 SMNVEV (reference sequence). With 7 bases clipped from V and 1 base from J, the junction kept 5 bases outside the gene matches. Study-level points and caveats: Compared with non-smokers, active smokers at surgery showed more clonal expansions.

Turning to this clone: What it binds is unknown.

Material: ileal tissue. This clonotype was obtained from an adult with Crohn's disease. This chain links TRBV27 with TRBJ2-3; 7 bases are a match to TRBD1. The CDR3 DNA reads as TGTGCCAGCATGTCAGGGGGAGGCACAGATACGCAGTATTTT. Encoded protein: CASMSGGGTDTQYF.